These 12 T cell receptor beta chains came from one sample sequenced in a study of Ad26.COV2.S vaccination and SARS-CoV-2 variants. Assay used: immunoSEQ multiplex PCR; TCRdb lists only in-frame clones, some missing. The table lists some 240,000 clones, approximately 90% of them singletons. The treatment here: approximately 18 received Ad26.COV2.S at low or high dose, single or two shots; about 5 received placebo; per-sample allocation not given. Vaccine and placebo recipients were sampled on day 63 after the first injection. The input for sequencing was peripheral blood, taken in a trial of Ad26.COV2.S vaccine versus placebo. These receptors came from a person aged 18-60 years who received the Ad26.COV2.S COVID-19 vaccine or a placebo.

The chain uses TRBV29-1 and TRBJ1-2, with 9 bases that match TRBD1. Germline assignment: CDR1 SQVTM and CDR2 ANQGSEA. V gave up 5 bases and J gave up 8 bases; unmatched junction bases: 6. The CDR3 spans 12 residues. In nucleotides, the CDR3 is TGCAGCGTTTGGGGACAGGGTAGGGGCTACACCTTC. It encodes CSVWGQGRGYTF.

The rearrangement links TRBV7-3 to TRBJ2-1, with 11 nucleotides matching TRBD2. CDR3 length: 16 residues. Germline V gene lookup returns CDR1 SGHTA and CDR2 FQGTGA. V was pared by 4 bases and J by 6 bases, with 8 bases of the junction left unmatched. The CDR3 protein is CASSSVAGGDFNEQFF. The DNA of the CDR3 is TGTGCCAGCAGCTCCGTAGCGGGAGGGGATTTCAATGAGCAGTTCTTC.

This clone has just one count. The genes are TRBV11-2 and TRBJ2-2; D remains unclear. Trimming left V 6 bases short and J 6 bases short, with 14 bases between. The CDR3 is 14 residues long. CDR1 is SGHAT, CDR2 FQNNGV, per germline. In DNA, the CDR3 is TGTGCCAGCAGTTATAGTGGATTTTCCGGGGAGCTGTTTTTT. It translates to CASSYSGFSGELFF.

This chain uses TRBV2 with TRBJ2-1; no reliable D call. Germline lookup yields CDR1 SNHLY and CDR2 FYNNEI. V shed 6 bases and J shed 3 bases, with 9 bases lying between them. CDR3 length equals 13 residues. The CDR3 sequence: CASSESLYNEQFF. The CDR3 DNA follows: TGTGCCAGCAGCGAGAGCCTCTACAATGAGCAGTTCTTC.

CDR3 in amino acids: CASSSTRVAGEEAYTQYF. CDR3 in DNA: TGTGCCAGCAGCTCCACCCGAGTAGCGGGAGAAGAAGCATATACGCAGTATTTT. V usage is TRBV7-9 and J usage is TRBJ2-3; 9 bases align to TRBD2. CDR1 is SEHNR and CDR2 is FQNEAQ in the germline V gene (reference sequence). This CDR3 contains 18 residues. With V trimmed by 4 bases and J by 7 bases, 18 bases remained unmatched.

V gene TRBV6-5 combines with J gene TRBJ2-5, with D perhaps matching TRBD2 (6 bases). Trimming cost V 4 bases and J 5 bases, with 14 bases left between them. CDR1 MNHEY and CDR2 SVGAGI come from the germline V gene. The CDR3 is made up of 14 amino acids. The CDR3 region has the DNA TGTGCCAGCAGTTGGTCGAGGAGGGACGAGACCCAGTACTTC. Translating it yields CASSWSRRDETQYF.

This clone was observed a single time. The V gene is TRBV9, the J gene TRBJ1-2; D is unclear. The CDR3 consists of 14 residues. V lost 0 bases to trimming and J lost 6 bases, with 12 bases between them. CDR1 is SGDLS and CDR2 is YYNGEE in the germline V gene. The CDR3 sequence is CASSVERGINGYTF. The DNA of the CDR3 is TGTGCCAGCAGCGTAGAGCGAGGGATCAATGGCTACACCTTC.

This clone was counted at least ten times. V and J are TRBV10-3 and TRBJ2-1; tentative D call: TRBD2 (5 bases). Germline V gene lookup returns CDR1 ENHRY and CDR2 SYGVKD. Trimming removed 1 base at V and 5 bases at J, with 12 bases between. This CDR3 contains 15 residues. CDR3 sequence: CAISEYGESDNEQFF. The CDR3 DNA reads TGTGCCATCAGTGAGTATGGGGAGTCCGACAATGAGCAGTTCTTC.

The chain is built from TRBV19 and TRBJ1-2; 7 bases agree with TRBD1. V gave up 5 bases and J gave up 8 bases; unmatched junction bases: 14. The CDR3 has 15 amino acids. Looked up from germline, CDR1 is LNHDA and CDR2 is SQIVND (reference sequence). CDR3 in amino acids: CASSVTGTQGRGYTF. The CDR3 DNA reads TGTGCCAGTAGTGTAACCGGGACACAGGGGCGAGGCTACACCTTC.

The chain links TRBV11-2 to TRBJ2-7; perhaps TRBD2 as D (5 bases). Germline V lookup: CDR1 SGHAT, CDR2 FQNNGV. V was pared by 1 base and J by 3 bases, with 7 bases between. This CDR3 contains 13 residues. In DNA form, the CDR3 reads TGTGCCAGCAGCTTAGGGGAGCTCTACGAGCAGTACGTC. This codes for CASSLGELYEQYV.

The J gene is TRBJ1-2, the V gene TRBV7-2, with D unclear. Germline loops: CDR1 SGHTA, CDR2 FQGNSA. With 2 bases removed from V and 0 bases from J, the gap between germline ends came to 10 bases. This CDR3 region has 15 residues. CDR3 sequence: CASSLHQAPNYGYTF. CDR3 in DNA: TGTGCCAGCAGCTTACATCAGGCTCCTAACTATGGCTACACCTTC.

The chain combines TRBV9 with TRBJ2-3; TRBD2 matches 12 bases. Unmatched junction bases numbered 6, after V lost 0 bases and J lost 4 bases. Germline loops: CDR1 SGDLS, CDR2 YYNGEE. The CDR3 sequence is 17 residues long. DNA of the CDR3: TGTGCCAGCAGCGTAGACCCTAGCGGGAGGGCCTCAGATACGCAGTATTTT. Its translation is CASSVDPSGRASDTQYF.